Reported below is one T cell receptor (beta chain). Sequencing used immunoSEQ multiplex PCR; TCRdb keeps in-frame clones, though not all of them. The sample records some 60,000 clones, 75% to 95% being singletons. This record belongs to a study of T cell changes during pregnancy in multiple sclerosis. CDR3 length: 13 residues. CDR1 is SGHDT and CDR2 is YYEEEE in the germline V gene. V was trimmed by 4 bases and J by 4 bases, leaving 10 bases between them. Material: peripheral blood, obtained in the first trimester of pregnancy. The sequence was collected from a female donor in good health, enrolled as a control in a pregnancy study. The gene calls are TRBV5-6 and TRBJ2-3, with D possibly TRBD1 on 5 matching bases. The CDR3 DNA reads as TGTGCCAGCAGCGGCCAGGGCCCAGATACGCAGTATTTT. Protein: CASSGQGPDTQYF.